The 29 T cell receptor beta chains reported below all come from one sample, sequenced in a study of beta chain features in type 1 diabetes. The whole isolated RNA underwent reverse transcription, so sequencing captured expressed TCRB transcripts. Only in-frame clones appear in the TCRdb table, and some are missing; sequencing was by immunoSEQ multiplex PCR. This sample has about 260,000 clones, with 55% to 70% found just once. Source material: naive CD4+ T cells from blood. These receptors were taken from a man aged 25-45 years in good health.

The rearrangement uses TRBV14 and TRBJ2-2; D not resolved. Looked up from germline, CDR1 is SGHDN and CDR2 is FVKESK. The length of the CDR3 is 12 residues. Trimming removed 4 bases from V and 6 bases from J, with 6 bases in between. The CDR3: CASSRGPGELFF. CDR3 bases: TGTGCCAGCAGCCGCGGCCCCGGGGAGCTGTTTTTT.

Only a few counts were recorded for this clone. The chain carries TRBV30 and TRBJ2-2, with D hard to call. Germline lookup yields CDR1 GTSNPN and CDR2 SVGIG (reference sequence). V lost 8 bases to trimming and J lost 1 base, with 8 bases between them. CDR3 length: 12 amino acids. The CDR3 bases are TGTGCCACGAGCCGGAACACCGGGGAGCTGTTTTTT. Encoded protein: CATSRNTGELFF.

J is TRBJ2-3 and V is TRBV29-1, with D maybe TRBD2 (6 bases). The CDR3 runs to 16 residues. Trimming shortened V by 2 bases and J by 0 bases, and 15 bases separated the two germline ends. Germline V CDR1 and CDR2: SQVTM, ANQGSEA. CDR3 nucleotide sequence: TGCAGCGTTGAACCAAGGGTAGCGGAGAGCACAGATACGCAGTATTTT. Its translation is CSVEPRVAESTDTQYF.

The chain has TRBV30 and TRBJ2-3, with a weak D call TRBD1 (5 bases). CDR1 and CDR2 from the germline V gene are GTSNPN and SVGIG (reference sequence). The CDR3 is 12 residues long. V lost 2 bases to trimming and J lost 4 bases, with 7 bases between them. The CDR3 DNA reads as TGTGCCTGGAGTTGGGGCGCAGATACGCAGTATTTT. Its protein is CAWSWGADTQYF.

The chain joins TRBV7-9 to TRBJ2-3; TRBD2 agrees at 10 bases. V shed 5 bases, J shed 4 bases, and the junction held 12 bases outside the gene matches. The V gene's germline CDR1 is SEHNR and CDR2 FQNEAQ (reference sequence). The CDR3 runs to 17 residues. In DNA, the CDR3 is TGTGCCAGCAGCCCCTATGGGTTCAGCGGGAGGGCAGATACGCAGTATTTT. Translation: CASSPYGFSGRADTQYF.

This chain uses TRBV28 with TRBJ2-1; 9 bases match TRBD2. With 7 bases clipped from V and 5 bases from J, the junction kept 6 bases outside the gene matches. Per the germline V gene, CDR1 is MDHEN and CDR2 is SYDVKM. The CDR3 covers 14 residues. In DNA, the CDR3 is TGTGCCAGCACACGCGGGAGGGCCCACAATGAGCAGTTCTTC. Residues: CASTRGRAHNEQFF. The complete variable domain, with remaining parts taken from reference TRBV28 and TRBJ2-1, reads DVKVTQSSRYLVKRTGEKVFLECVQDMDHENMFWYRQDPGLGLRLIYFSYDVKMKEKGDIPEGYSVSREKKERFSLILESASTNQTSMYLCASTRGRAHNEQFFGPGTRLTVL.

CDR3 DNA sequence: TGTGCCAGCAGCGTAGAGGGACAGAGCTCCTACGAGCAGTACTTC. Translation gives CASSVEGQSSYEQYF. V usage is TRBV9 and J usage is TRBJ2-7; 7 positions agree with TRBD1. V shed 0 bases and J 0 bases; nucleotides not matched to a gene: 3. Germline V gives CDR1 SGDLS, CDR2 YYNGEE. The CDR3 consists of 15 residues.

The chain joins TRBV2 to TRBJ2-1; TRBD1 agrees at 7 bases. J lost 4 bases, V lost 2 bases, and 11 bases had no gene match. Germline CDR1 and CDR2: SNHLY and FYNNEI. The CDR3 loop spans 17 amino acids. As DNA, the CDR3 is TGTGCCAGCAGTGAACAGGGAAAGGGGGCAAGTTACAATGAGCAGTTCTTC. The encoded protein is CASSEQGKGASYNEQFF. Combining the CDR3 with reference TRBV2 and TRBJ2-1 gives the whole variable domain EPEVTQTPSHQVTQMGQEVILRCVPISNHLYFYWYRQILGQKVEFLVSFYNNEISEKSEIFDDQFSVERPDGSNFTLKIRSTKLEDSAMYFCASSEQGKGASYNEQFFGPGTRLTVL.

The V gene is TRBV19, the J gene TRBJ2-6, with a tentative D call TRBD2 (5 bases). CDR1 LNHDA and CDR2 SQIVND come from the germline V gene (reference sequence). This CDR3 is built from 16 residues. Deletions cut 7 bases from V and 4 bases from J, with 17 bases between. CDR3 bases: TGTGCCAGTACCCTGATGCCGGGATTGGGGGCCAACGTCCTGACTTTC. Translated, it gives CASTLMPGLGANVLTF.

The gene calls are TRBV18 and TRBJ1-2; weak D call: TRBD1 (6 bases). Germline CDR1 KGHSH, CDR2 LQKENI. V was clipped by 0 bases and J by 5 bases, with 19 bases between them. This CDR3 region has 17 residues. CDR3 protein: CASSPPVAAGGAYGYTF. CDR3 DNA sequence: TGTGCCAGCTCACCACCCGTCGCAGCGGGGGGCGCGTATGGCTACACCTTC.

This sequence joins TRBV28 and TRBJ1-1, with D uncertain. The V gene lost 3 bases and the J gene lost 7 bases, with 18 bases spanning the gap. Germline CDR1 MDHEN, CDR2 SYDVKM. CDR3 length: 15 amino acids. The CDR3 reads CASSFPGRELVEAFF. The CDR3, as DNA: TGTGCCAGCAGTTTCCCTGGACGAGAGCTCGTTGAAGCTTTCTTT.

V and J are TRBV6-5 and TRBJ1-3, with D possibly TRBD1 on 5 matching bases. The CDR3 contains 14 residues. V lost 2 bases and J lost 0, with 5 bases in between. CDR1 is MNHEY and CDR2 is SVGAGI in the germline V gene. CDR3 loop: CASSYDSSGNTIYF. The DNA for the CDR3 is TGTGCCAGCAGTTACGACAGCTCTGGAAACACCATATATTTT.

The J gene is TRBJ2-5, the V gene TRBV30; TRBD2 agrees at 14 bases. After removal of 4 bases from V and 5 bases from J, the junction contained 9 bases not matched to a gene. This CDR3 comprises 16 residues. Per germline, CDR1 GTSNPN and CDR2 SVGIG (reference sequence). The CDR3 spells CAWNTGTSGSMETQYF. In DNA form, the CDR3 reads TGTGCCTGGAATACCGGGACTAGCGGGAGTATGGAGACCCAGTACTTC.

The rearrangement joins TRBV5-4 to TRBJ2-3; D possibly corresponds to TRBD2 (5 bases). Trimming stripped 1 base from V and 5 bases from J, with 8 bases between. The germline V gene encodes CDR1 SGHNT and CDR2 YYREEE (reference sequence). The CDR3 length is 13 residues. The CDR3 bases are TGTGCCAGCAGCTTGCTGGGGAGAGATACGCAGTATTTT. Residues: CASSLLGRDTQYF.

V is TRBV14 and J is TRBJ2-5; a weak D match, TRBD2 (5 bases). V lost 0 bases to trimming and J lost 4 bases, with 12 bases between them. This CDR3 contains 15 residues. Germline values: CDR1 SGHDN, CDR2 FVKESK. This chain's CDR3 is CASSQDRGFTETQYF. DNA of the CDR3: TGTGCCAGCAGCCAAGATCGAGGGTTTACAGAGACCCAGTACTTC.

The chain combines TRBV2 with TRBJ2-6; TRBD1 might be the D (5 bases). Germline V gene lookup returns CDR1 SNHLY and CDR2 FYNNEI. Trimming took 4 bases from V and 2 from J, leaving 6 bases between them. The CDR3 extends over 14 amino acids. In DNA, the CDR3 is TGTGCCAGCAGTGGGACACCTGGGGCCAACGTCCTGACTTTC. Residues: CASSGTPGANVLTF.

The V and J genes are TRBV15 and TRBJ2-3; 11 positions match TRBD1. CDR1 LNHNV and CDR2 YYDKDF come from the germline V gene (reference sequence). V shed 2 bases, J shed 4 bases, and the junction held 8 bases outside the gene matches. This CDR3 contains 17 residues. CDR3 nucleotides: TGTGCCACCAGCAGAACCCTGGGACAGGGGGAGGCAGATACGCAGTATTTT. Translation gives CATSRTLGQGEADTQYF.

The gene calls are TRBV5-4 and TRBJ2-1; no reliable D call. V was pared by 0 bases and J by 0 bases, with 10 bases between. The CDR3 is 16 residues long. Germline V gives CDR1 SGHNT, CDR2 YYREEE (reference sequence). CDR3 DNA: TGTGCCAGCAGCTTGGCGGGCGGTAGCTCCTACAATGAGCAGTTCTTC. It is translated as CASSLAGGSSYNEQFF. Full variable domain (outside the CDR3, taken from reference TRBV5-4 and TRBJ2-1): ETGVTQSPTHLIKTRGQQVTLRCSSQSGHNTVSWYQQALGQGPQFIFQYYREEENGRGNFPPRFSGLQFPNYSSELNVNALELDDSALYLCASSLAGGSSYNEQFFGPGTRLTVL.

This clone has a handful of counts. This rearrangement joins TRBV30 to TRBJ2-1, with 7 bases fitting TRBD2. Germline V gene lookup returns CDR1 GTSNPN and CDR2 SVGIG (reference sequence). The CDR3 is 16 amino acids. V gave up 0 bases and J gave up 8 bases; unmatched junction bases: 13. Here the CDR3 DNA reads TGTGCCTGGAGTGTATCTCCTAGCGGATGGGGCGATGAGCAGTTCTTC. Encoded protein: CAWSVSPSGWGDEQFF.

This clone appeared a few times. The chain carries TRBV29-1 and TRBJ2-5; TRBD2 aligns across 9 bases. The germline gives CDR1 SQVTM, CDR2 ANQGSEA. This CDR3 is 16 amino acids long. J gave up 2 bases and V 1 base, and 8 bases lay outside the gene matches. The DNA of the CDR3 is TGCAGCGTTGAAGTAATAGCGGGGGCCTATCAAGAGACCCAGTACTTC. Translating it yields CSVEVIAGAYQETQYF.

The V gene is TRBV25-1, the J gene TRBJ2-3, with 8 bases fitting TRBD2. The germline V gene encodes CDR1 MGHDK and CDR2 SYGVNS. The length of the CDR3 is 16 residues. V trimming: 1 base; J trimming: 4 bases; junction bases outside the gene matches: 7. The DNA of the CDR3 is TGTGCCAGCAGTGAATCCCGGGAGGGCCGCCCAGATACGCAGTATTTT. It translates to CASSESREGRPDTQYF.

The chain carries TRBV5-6 and TRBJ2-7; 13 bases map to TRBD2. CDR3 size: 15 residues. The J segment lost 3 bases and the V segment lost 3 bases, leaving 3 bases of the junction unmatched. Germline V gene sequence: CDR1 SGHDT, CDR2 YYEEEE. CDR3 residues: CASSSGLAGYYEQYF. CDR3 DNA sequence: TGTGCCAGCAGCTCGGGACTAGCGGGGTACTACGAGCAGTACTTC. Using reference TRBV5-6 and TRBJ2-7 for the parts outside the CDR3, the full variable domain is DAGVTQSPTHLIKTRGQQVTLRCSPKSGHDTVSWYQQALGQGPQFIFQYYEEEERQRGNFPDRFSGHQFPNYSSELNVNALLLGDSALYLCASSSGLAGYYEQYFGPGTRLTVT.

The chain joins TRBV9 to TRBJ2-1; D may correspond to TRBD1 or TRBD2 (6 bases each). CDR3 length: 15 amino acids. From germline, CDR1 is SGDLS and CDR2 YYNGEE. V gave up 3 bases and J gave up 1 base, with 11 bases separating them. Here the CDR3 DNA reads TGTGCCAGCAGCGCGGGGGCTTGGTCCTACAATGAGCAGTTCTTC. This translates into CASSAGAWSYNEQFF.

This clone was counted a few times. V and J are TRBV13 and TRBJ2-5; TRBD1 matches 10 bases. Germline values: CDR1 PRHDT, CDR2 FYEKMQ (reference sequence). The CDR3 length is 17 residues. Losses at the gene ends were 5 bases for V and 5 bases for J; bases not matched to a gene: 14. The CDR3 nucleotides are TGTGCCAGCAGCCCGACAGGGGGCCGTACTACGGGGGAGACCCAGTACTTC. Protein: CASSPTGGRTTGETQYF. Full variable domain (remainder filled in from reference TRBV13 and TRBJ2-5): AAGVIQSPRHLIKEKRETATLKCYPIPRHDTVYWYQQGPGQDPQFLISFYEKMQSDKGSIPDRFSAQQFSDYHSELNMSSLELGDSALYFCASSPTGGRTTGETQYFGPGTRLLVL.

The rearrangement links TRBV10-3 to TRBJ1-2; TRBD1 matches at 8 bases. Per germline, CDR1 ENHRY and CDR2 SYGVKD. The CDR3 contains 13 residues. Trimming at V came to 10 bases and at J to 4 bases, leaving 8 bases not matched to a gene. The CDR3 DNA follows: TGTGCCACCGACAGGGGAGAAGCCTATGGCTACACCTTC. As protein: CATDRGEAYGYTF.

The chain joins TRBV4-3 to TRBJ2-2; unclear D gene. Germline CDR1 reads LGHNA; CDR2 reads YSLEER. The CDR3 spans 15 residues. Between the trimmed V and J ends, which lost 0 bases and 1 base, there was a span of 6 bases. The CDR3 region is CASSQDGLNTGELFF. As DNA, the CDR3 is TGCGCCAGCAGCCAAGACGGCCTGAACACCGGGGAGCTGTTTTTT.

The chain links TRBV7-2 to TRBJ2-5; unclear D gene. Germline V gene data show CDR1 as SGHTA and CDR2 as FQGNSA. The CDR3 runs 15 residues. The V gene lost 4 bases and the J gene lost 3 bases, with 15 bases spanning the gap. In DNA, the CDR3 is TGTGCCAGCAGCTCACCAACTACATCAAAAGAGACCCAGTACTTC. Its protein product is CASSSPTTSKETQYF. Looking up the rest from reference TRBV7-2 and TRBJ2-5 gives the full variable domain: GAGVSQSPSNKVTEKGKDVELRCDPISGHTALYWYRQSLGQGLEFLIYFQGNSAPDKSGLPSDRFSAERTGGSVSTLTIQRTQQEDSAVYLCASSSPTTSKETQYFGPGTRLLVL.

This clone appeared a few times. This sequence joins TRBV30 and TRBJ2-6; D is uncertain. V was cut by 5 bases and J by 0 bases, with 5 bases left in between. Germline V gene lookup returns CDR1 GTSNPN and CDR2 SVGIG (reference sequence). The CDR3 covers 13 residues. The CDR3 sequence: CAWVGSGANVLTF. CDR3 DNA: TGTGCCTGGGTTGGCTCTGGGGCCAACGTCCTGACTTTC.

The CDR3 DNA follows: TGCAGCGTTGGCGGAAGATTAACCAACGTCCTGACTTTC. Protein: CSVGGRLTNVLTF. The chain has TRBV29-1 and TRBJ2-6, with no clear D. The CDR3 runs to 13 residues. The germline gives CDR1 SQVTM, CDR2 ANQGSEA. V lost 4 bases to trimming and J lost 8 bases, with 12 bases between them.